The clone carrying this T cell receptor beta chain showed up just a few times. Its antigen remains unidentified. Between the trimmed V and J ends, which lost 0 bases and 6 bases, there was a span of 13 bases. The CDR3 consists of 15 residues. In germline, CDR1 is SGHRS, CDR2 YFSETQ. TCRdb ran MiXCR on the RT-PCR reads and lists one entry per CDR3 protein. This table has 450,000 to 600,000 distinct CDR3 sequences, more than 15% appearing once. This sample was included in a study of response to subunit inactivated influenza vaccine. The study's findings and limits: The authors offered the suggestion that each seasonal influenza vaccination recruits few new T cells.

The chain employs TRBV5-1 and TRBJ2-1, with unresolved D. Sequenced material: CD4+ T cells sorted from PBMCs, taken less than 30 months after vaccination. The origin of this receptor is a man between 45 and 75 years old who received an inactivated influenza vaccine. CDR3 region: CASSLGSQAGNEQFF. The CDR3 DNA reads as TGCGCCAGCAGCTTGGGTTCCCAGGCCGGCAATGAGCAGTTCTTC. The entire variable domain, with the rest obtained from reference TRBV5-1 and TRBJ2-1, is as follows: KAGVTQTPRYLIKTRGQQVTLSCSPISGHRSVSWYQQTPGQGLQFLFEYFSETQRNKGNFPGRFSGRQFSNSRSEMNVSTLELGDSALYLCASSLGSQAGNEQFFGPGTRLTVL.